These 25 T cell receptor beta chains share one sample of origin, sequenced in a study of T cells in localized non-small cell lung cancer. Libraries were prepared by immunoSEQ multiplex PCR; TCRdb keeps only in-frame clonotypes and omits some of them. The table shows under 45,000 clones, with about 80% occurring only once. Sequencing used PBMCs, obtained before any cancer treatment. The receptors were gathered from a man between 40 and 70 years old with stage II lung adenocarcinoma.

The chain combines TRBV19 with TRBJ2-1; possible D gene TRBD1, 6 bases. In germline, CDR1 is LNHDA, CDR2 SQIVND (reference sequence). V was pared by 9 bases and J by 1 base, with 13 bases between. This CDR3 comprises 14 residues. The chain's CDR3 is CASNSGESYNEQFF. DNA for the CDR3: TGTGCCAGCAATTCAGGGGAGTCCTACAATGAGCAGTTCTTC.

The chain is built from TRBV7-6 and TRBJ2-1; TRBD2 matches 10 bases. Looked up from germline, CDR1 is SGHVS and CDR2 is FNYEAQ. The CDR3 consists of 16 residues. The V and J ends lost 3 bases and 6 bases, in that order; junction bases with no gene match: 8. CDR3 sequence: CASSLKASGGLNEQFF. CDR3 in DNA: TGTGCCAGCAGCTTGAAAGCTAGCGGGGGACTCAATGAGCAGTTCTTC.

The J gene is TRBJ2-5, the V gene TRBV2; 11 bases are shared with TRBD2. The CDR3 length is 18 residues. Germline CDR1 SNHLY, CDR2 FYNNEI. The junction had 13 bases not matched to a gene; V was cut back by 6 bases and J by 1 base. The chain's CDR3 is CASSQRLAGTIFQETQYF. CDR3 bases: TGTGCCAGCAGCCAGCGACTAGCGGGGACTATTTTCCAAGAGACCCAGTACTTC.

The chain joins TRBV6-5 to TRBJ2-7, with no clear D. Trimming took off 10 bases at V and 0 bases at J, with 19 bases between the two ends. This CDR3 is 15 amino acids long. Germline CDR1 MNHEY, CDR2 SVGAGI. Here the CDR3 reads CATSRDKDPSYEQYF. The DNA of the CDR3 is TGTGCCACTTCACGAGACAAAGACCCCTCCTACGAGCAGTACTTC.

Remarks on this clone: This CDR3 is also generated by other DNA sequences in the sample. V usage is TRBV7-9 and J usage is TRBJ2-3; no clear D. Germline V gene lookup returns CDR1 SEHNR and CDR2 FQNEAQ (reference sequence). The CDR3 covers 14 residues. V was trimmed by 1 base and J by 0 bases, leaving 5 bases between them. CDR3 DNA: TGTGCCAGCAGCTTAGTCGGCAGCACAGATACGCAGTATTTT. Translation gives CASSLVGSTDTQYF.

In this sample, this clone turned up a few times. The chain combines TRBV18 with TRBJ2-4; D unresolved. The length of the CDR3 is 14 residues. Germline values: CDR1 KGHSH, CDR2 LQKENI. V was trimmed by 2 bases and J by 5 bases, leaving 10 bases between them. CDR3 nucleotide sequence: TGTGCCAGCTCACCAGGGCTAGTGGAAAACATTCAGTACTTC. Translation: CASSPGLVENIQYF. Complete variable domain (other parts from reference TRBV18 and TRBJ2-4): NAGVMQNPRHLVRRRGQEARLRCSPMKGHSHVYWYRQLPEEGLKFMVYLQKENIIDESGMPKERFSAEFPKEGPSILRIQQVVRGDSAAYFCASSPGLVENIQYFGAGTRLSVL.

This clone was picked up a small number of times. The genes are TRBV11-1 and TRBJ1-1; D unresolved. There are 13 residues in the CDR3. V was pared by 4 bases and J by 1 base, with 7 bases between. CDR1 SGHAT and CDR2 FQDESV come from the germline V gene (reference sequence). The CDR3 is CASSSQRNTEAFF. DNA for the CDR3: TGTGCCAGCAGCTCCCAAAGGAACACTGAAGCTTTCTTT. Looking up the rest from reference TRBV11-1 and TRBJ1-1 gives the full variable domain: EAEVAQSPRYKITEKSQAVAFWCDPISGHATLYWYRQILGQGPELLVQFQDESVVDDSQLPKDRFSAERLKGVDSTLKIQPAELGDSAMYLCASSSQRNTEAFFGQGTRLTVV.

V usage is TRBV13 and J usage is TRBJ1-4; 8 bases align to TRBD1. With V trimmed by 6 bases and J by 6 bases, 6 bases remained unmatched. The CDR3 extends over 14 amino acids. CDR1 and CDR2 from the germline V gene are PRHDT and FYEKMQ (reference sequence). The DNA for the CDR3 is TGTGCCAGCAGACACAGGGGGAGAGATGAAAAACTGTTTTTT. Its translation: CASRHRGRDEKLFF.

The CDR3 loop reads CASSADDRGQNEQFF. The CDR3 region has the DNA TGTGCCAGCAGTGCAGACGACAGGGGGCAGAATGAGCAGTTCTTC. V is TRBV6-1 and J is TRBJ2-1; 10 nucleotides agree with TRBD1. Germline V gene sequence: CDR1 MNHNS, CDR2 SASEGT. The CDR3 extends over 15 amino acids. Unmatched junction bases numbered 7, after V lost 4 bases and J lost 7 bases.

V and J are TRBV28 and TRBJ2-1; D uncertain. Germline loops: CDR1 MDHEN, CDR2 SYDVKM. The CDR3 loop spans 12 amino acids. V dropped 4 bases and J dropped 6 bases, with 7 bases sitting between them. CDR3 sequence reads: CASSSGPNEQFF. The DNA of the CDR3 is TGTGCCAGCAGTTCGGGTCCCAATGAGCAGTTCTTC.

The J gene is TRBJ2-1, the V gene TRBV7-2; D is undetermined. This CDR3 region has 15 residues. V shed 0 bases and J shed 5 bases, with 11 bases lying between them. The germline V gene has CDR1 SGHTA and CDR2 FQGNSA. CDR3 DNA: TGTGCCAGCAGCTTAGCGTCAGTTCACGACAATGAGCAGTTCTTC. It codes for CASSLASVHDNEQFF.

The chain is built from TRBV4-1 and TRBJ1-6, with D possibly TRBD1 on 5 matching bases. The CDR3 is 15 residues long. With 1 base removed from V and 6 bases from J, the gap between germline ends came to 10 bases. In germline, CDR1 is MGHRA, CDR2 YSYEKL. Written as DNA, the CDR3 is TGCGCCAGCAGCCAAGGGGGGGGAGGTAATTCACCCCTCCACTTT. Its translation is CASSQGGGGNSPLHF.

V gene TRBV10-3 combines with J gene TRBJ1-1, with 9 bases matching TRBD1. Germline V gene sequence: CDR1 ENHRY, CDR2 SYGVKD. The ends lost 10 bases at V and 5 bases at J; junction bases unmatched: 8. The CDR3 runs 13 residues. The CDR3 DNA reads as TGTGCCACCCGTCCCGGGACAGGGACTGAAGCTTTCTTT. Translation: CATRPGTGTEAFF.

The rearrangement links TRBV9 to TRBJ2-7; a weak D match, TRBD1 (6 bases). The V gene's germline CDR1 is SGDLS and CDR2 YYNGEE. This CDR3 has 15 residues. Trimming removed 0 bases from V and 2 bases from J, with 12 bases in between. The CDR3 reads CASSVEGGATYEQYF. The CDR3 coding sequence is TGTGCCAGCAGCGTAGAAGGGGGAGCTACCTACGAGCAGTACTTC. The whole variable domain, remainder taken from reference TRBV9 and TRBJ2-7, is DSGVTQTPKHLITATGQRVTLRCSPRSGDLSVYWYQQSLDQGLQFLIQYYNGEERAKGNILERFSAQQFPDLHSELNLSSLELGDSALYFCASSVEGGATYEQYFGPGTRLTVT.

This sequence joins TRBV30 and TRBJ2-3; D is unresolved. This CDR3 is built from 12 residues. Germline-derived CDR1 and CDR2 are GTSNPN and SVGIG (reference sequence). Trimming pared 0 bases from V and 2 bases from J, leaving 3 bases between. CDR3 amino acids: CAWSVLTDTQYF. CDR3 in DNA: TGTGCCTGGAGTGTACTCACAGATACGCAGTATTTT.

This chain uses TRBV5-4 with TRBJ2-5; TRBD1 might be the D (6 bases). The CDR3 is made up of 13 amino acids. The V end lost 4 bases, the J end lost 5 bases, and 12 bases lay between the germline ends. CDR1 and CDR2 (germline): SGHNT, YYREEE (reference sequence). The CDR3 sequence: CASSRSRGETQYF. DNA for the CDR3: TGTGCCAGCAGCCGGTCGAGGGGGGAGACCCAGTACTTC.

V and J are TRBV5-5 and TRBJ2-7; the match to TRBD1 covers 8 bases. Germline values: CDR1 SGHKS, CDR2 YYEKEE (reference sequence). This CDR3 contains 14 residues. The J segment lost 2 bases and the V segment lost 0 bases, leaving 1 base of the junction unmatched. CDR3 sequence: CASSLETGAYEQYF. Here the CDR3 DNA reads TGTGCCAGCAGCTTGGAGACAGGGGCCTACGAGCAGTACTTC. Supplemented by reference TRBV5-5 and TRBJ2-7, the full variable domain reads DAGVTQSPTHLIKTRGQQVTLRCSPISGHKSVSWYQQVLGQGPQFIFQYYEKEERGRGNFPDRFSARQFPNYSSELNVNALLLGDSALYLCASSLETGAYEQYFGPGTRLTVT.

This sequence joins TRBV5-1 and TRBJ1-1; D might be TRBD1 (5 bases). Germline CDR1 reads SGHRS; CDR2 reads YFSETQ. This CDR3 has 13 residues. Trimming cost V 4 bases and J 1 base, with 8 bases left between them. The DNA for the CDR3 is TGCGCCAGCAGCGCCGGACAGAACACTGAAGCTTTCTTT. It encodes CASSAGQNTEAFF.

By share, this clone counts as medium-sized (0.01 to 0.1%). The V and J genes are TRBV2 and TRBJ1-2, with D tentatively TRBD1 (5 bases). The CDR3 sequence is 13 residues long. Trimming shortened V by 2 bases and J by 4 bases, and 8 bases separated the two germline ends. Germline values: CDR1 SNHLY, CDR2 FYNNEI. In nucleotides, the CDR3 is TGTGCCAGCAGTGAACAGGGAGGCTATGGCTACACCTTC. Amino acids: CASSEQGGYGYTF.

The V and J genes are TRBV5-8 and TRBJ2-1; D is unclear. CDR3 length: 17 residues. With 1 base removed from V and 8 bases from J, the gap between germline ends came to 22 bases. Germline V lookup: CDR1 SGHTS, CDR2 YDEGEE. The CDR3 nucleotides are TGTGCCAGCAGCTTGTTCGCCGTTAGCTCCCTTATAGATGAGCAGTTCTTC. As protein: CASSLFAVSSLIDEQFF. The variable domain in full, with the rest retrieved from reference TRBV5-8 and TRBJ2-1, is EAGVTQSPTHLIKTRGQQATLRCSPISGHTSVYWYQQALGLGLQFLLWYDEGEERNRGNFPPRFSGRQFPNYSSELNVNALELEDSALYLCASSLFAVSSLIDEQFFGPGTRLTVL.

As concerns this clone: Sequence at one end of the junction differs from germline and may be a read error. The CDR3 protein is CASSLGFSTNGQFF. The DNA of the CDR3 is TGTGCCAGCAGTTTGGGGTTCAGTACGAATGGGCAGTTCTTC. V is TRBV27 and J is TRBJ2-1; D unclear. The CDR3 contains 14 residues. Per germline, CDR1 MNHEY and CDR2 SMNVEV (reference sequence).

The V gene is TRBV28, the J gene TRBJ2-3; TRBD2 matches 11 bases. CDR1 is MDHEN, CDR2 SYDVKM, per germline. This CDR3 spans 19 amino acids. The V and J ends lost 2 bases and 1 base, in that order; junction bases with no gene match: 11. This CDR3 is CASSLANPGLADRTDTQYF. The CDR3 DNA is TGTGCCAGCAGTTTAGCCAACCCGGGACTAGCGGACCGCACAGATACGCAGTATTTT.

The chain employs TRBV6-1 and TRBJ2-3; unclear D gene. The CDR3 has 13 amino acids. V shed 4 bases and J shed 0 bases, with 5 bases lying between them. Germline CDR1 is MNHNS and CDR2 is SASEGT. CDR3 sequence reads: CASSAFSTDTQYF. The CDR3 DNA reads TGTGCCAGCAGTGCCTTTAGCACAGATACGCAGTATTTT.

This sequence joins TRBV18 and TRBJ2-7; D not certain. This CDR3 spans 14 amino acids. Germline lookup yields CDR1 KGHSH and CDR2 LQKENI. Deletions cut 3 bases from V and 0 bases from J, with 9 bases between. The CDR3 region has the DNA TGTGCCAGCTCACCCGACGTCAGCTCCTACGAGCAGTACTTC. Its protein is CASSPDVSSYEQYF.

V usage is TRBV28 and J usage is TRBJ1-3; 7 positions match TRBD1. This CDR3 region has 16 residues. Germline-derived CDR1 and CDR2 are MDHEN and SYDVKM. The ends lost 2 bases at V and 4 bases at J; junction bases unmatched: 8. The CDR3 DNA sequence: TGTGCCAGCAGTTTACCTTCGACAGGGATGGGAAACACCATATATTTT. Protein product: CASSLPSTGMGNTIYF.